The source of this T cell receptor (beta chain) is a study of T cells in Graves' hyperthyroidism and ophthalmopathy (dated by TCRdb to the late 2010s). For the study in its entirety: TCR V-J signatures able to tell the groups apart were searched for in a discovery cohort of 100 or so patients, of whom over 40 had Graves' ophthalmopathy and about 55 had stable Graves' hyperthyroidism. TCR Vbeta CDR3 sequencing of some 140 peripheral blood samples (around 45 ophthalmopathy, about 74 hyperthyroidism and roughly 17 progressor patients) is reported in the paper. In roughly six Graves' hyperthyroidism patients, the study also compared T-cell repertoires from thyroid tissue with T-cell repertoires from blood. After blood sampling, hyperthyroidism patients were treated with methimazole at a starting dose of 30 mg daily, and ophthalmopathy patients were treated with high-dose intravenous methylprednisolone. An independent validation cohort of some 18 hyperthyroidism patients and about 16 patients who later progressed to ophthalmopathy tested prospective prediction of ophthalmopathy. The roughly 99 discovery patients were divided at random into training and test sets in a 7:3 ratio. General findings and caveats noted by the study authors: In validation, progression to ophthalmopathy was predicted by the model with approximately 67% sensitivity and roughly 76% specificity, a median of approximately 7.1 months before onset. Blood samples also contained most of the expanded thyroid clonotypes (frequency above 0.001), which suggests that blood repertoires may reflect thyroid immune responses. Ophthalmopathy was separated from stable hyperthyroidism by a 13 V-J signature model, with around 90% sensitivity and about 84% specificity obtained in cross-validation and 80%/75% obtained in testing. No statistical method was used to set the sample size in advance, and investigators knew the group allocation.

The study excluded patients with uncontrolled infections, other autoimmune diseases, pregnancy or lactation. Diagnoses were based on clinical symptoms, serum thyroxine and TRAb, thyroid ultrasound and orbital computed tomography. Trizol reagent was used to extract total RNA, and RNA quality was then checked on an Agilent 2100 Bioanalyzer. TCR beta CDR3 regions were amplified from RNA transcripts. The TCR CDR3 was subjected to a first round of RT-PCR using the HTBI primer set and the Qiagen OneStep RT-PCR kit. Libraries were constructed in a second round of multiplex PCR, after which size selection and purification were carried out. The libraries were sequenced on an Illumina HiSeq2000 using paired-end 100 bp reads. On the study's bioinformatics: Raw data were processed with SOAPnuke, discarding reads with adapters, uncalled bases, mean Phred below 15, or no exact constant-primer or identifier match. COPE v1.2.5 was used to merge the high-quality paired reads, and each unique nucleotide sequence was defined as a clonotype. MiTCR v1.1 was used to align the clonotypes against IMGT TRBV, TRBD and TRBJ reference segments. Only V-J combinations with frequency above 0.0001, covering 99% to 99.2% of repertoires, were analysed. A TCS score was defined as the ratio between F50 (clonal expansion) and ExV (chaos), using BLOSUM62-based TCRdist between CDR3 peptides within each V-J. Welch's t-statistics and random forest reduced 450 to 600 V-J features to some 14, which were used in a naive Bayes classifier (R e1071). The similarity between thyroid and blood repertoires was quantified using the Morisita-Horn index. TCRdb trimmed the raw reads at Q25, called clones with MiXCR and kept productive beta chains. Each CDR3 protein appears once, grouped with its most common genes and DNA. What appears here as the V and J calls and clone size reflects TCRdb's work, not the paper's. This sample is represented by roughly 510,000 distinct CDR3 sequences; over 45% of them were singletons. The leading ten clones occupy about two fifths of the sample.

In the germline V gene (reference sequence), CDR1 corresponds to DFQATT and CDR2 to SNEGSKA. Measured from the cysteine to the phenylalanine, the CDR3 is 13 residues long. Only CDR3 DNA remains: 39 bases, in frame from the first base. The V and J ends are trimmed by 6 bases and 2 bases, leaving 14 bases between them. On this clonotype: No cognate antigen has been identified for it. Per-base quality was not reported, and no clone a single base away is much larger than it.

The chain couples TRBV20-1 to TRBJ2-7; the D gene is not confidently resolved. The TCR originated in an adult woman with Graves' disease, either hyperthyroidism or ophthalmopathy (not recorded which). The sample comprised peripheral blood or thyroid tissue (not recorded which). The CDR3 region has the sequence CSATPRMAYEQYF. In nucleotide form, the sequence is TGCAGTGCAACCCCGAGGATGGCCTACGAGCAGTACTTC.